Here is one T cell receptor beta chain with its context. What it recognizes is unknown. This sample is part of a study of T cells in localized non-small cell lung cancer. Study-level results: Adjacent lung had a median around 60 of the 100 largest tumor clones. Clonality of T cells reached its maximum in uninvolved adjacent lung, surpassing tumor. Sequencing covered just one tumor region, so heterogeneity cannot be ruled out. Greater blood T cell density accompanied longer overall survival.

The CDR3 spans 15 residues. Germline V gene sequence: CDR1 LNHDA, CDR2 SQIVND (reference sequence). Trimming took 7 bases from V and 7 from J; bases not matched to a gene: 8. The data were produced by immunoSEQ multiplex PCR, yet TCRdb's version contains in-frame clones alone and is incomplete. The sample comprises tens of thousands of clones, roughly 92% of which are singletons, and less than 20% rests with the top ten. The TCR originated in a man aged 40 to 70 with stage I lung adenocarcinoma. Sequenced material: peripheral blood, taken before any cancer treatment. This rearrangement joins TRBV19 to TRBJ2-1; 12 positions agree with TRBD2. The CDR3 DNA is TGTGCCAGTACCCAAACGACTAGCGGGAGAAATGAGCAGTTCTTC. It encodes CASTQTTSGRNEQFF.